This TCR beta chain was recovered during a study of Graves' ophthalmopathy and Graves' hyperthyroidism. Background on the study: Sampling took place at initial diagnosis, with peripheral blood obtained before any treatment.

The authors amplified TCR beta CDR3 regions from RNA transcripts. RT-PCR was first run with HTBI primers, then multiplex PCR in a second round. Via MiXCR, TCRdb re-called the multiplex PCR reads, giving one row per CDR3 protein. The data contain roughly 610,000 distinct CDR3 sequences, about a fifth of them singletons. Many counts were recorded for this clonotype. Its specificity is not known. The V gene lost 5 bases and the J gene lost 5 bases, with 12 bases spanning the gap. CDR3 length equals 13 residues. Germline assignment: CDR1 SGHTA and CDR2 FQGNSA. Study-level points and caveats: Most thyroid-expanded clonotypes exceeding 0.001 frequency were also found in blood.

Absence of ophthalmopathy within 18 months of follow-up defined stable hyperthyroidism. Sampling more than 9 ml of fresh peripheral blood provided the PBMCs. The material sequenced was peripheral blood. The J gene is TRBJ1-1, the V gene TRBV7-2; D is ambiguous. The sequence was obtained from a woman between 18 and 29 years old with stable Graves' hyperthyroidism. Some clones in this sample may be carry-over from other donors' samples. This CDR3 reads CASSRQRETEAFF. Written as DNA, the CDR3 is TGTGCCAGCAGCCGTCAGAGGGAGACTGAAGCTTTCTTT.